Reported below is one TCR beta chain. This specimen belongs to a study of blood T cell repertoires in COVID-19. The CDR3 covers 15 residues. Germline V gene data show CDR1 as SGHKS and CDR2 as YYEKEE (reference sequence). V lost 3 bases and J 6 bases, leaving 16 bases between the germline ends. TCRdb keeps only in-frame clones here, not all; method: immunoSEQ multiplex PCR. The top ten clones hold roughly a tenth of a sample with some 70,000 clones, more than 70% of them seen once. Living in 24 US areas, the participants were between roughly 18 and 90 years of age. Cohorts were based on clinical histories the participants reported.

J is TRBJ2-4 and V is TRBV5-5, with D possibly matching TRBD1 (5 bases). The clonotype comes from a middle-aged woman who had recovered from COVID-19. Sequencing used PBMCs or T cells enriched from blood (not recorded which). The CDR3 DNA reads as TGTGCCAGCAGCTCGGGTAGGGGAACGGGAAACATTCAGTACTTC. This sequence encodes CASSSGRGTGNIQYF.